This T cell receptor (beta chain) came from a study of Graves' ophthalmopathy and Graves' hyperthyroidism. Study results and caveats: Researchers report that a 13-signature model separated ophthalmopathy from stable hyperthyroidism, posting 85% to 90% sensitivity and about 80% specificity.

This clonotype was observed at least ten times. Its antigen is unknown. Amplified TCR beta CDR3 regions were obtained using RNA transcripts as template. First-round RT-PCR relied on HTBI primers, and a second-round multiplex PCR came next. MiXCR, applied by TCRdb to the multiplex PCR reads, yields one record per CDR3 protein. The sample has around 1.1 million distinct CDR3 sequences, approximately 35% seen once. The V gene lost 0 bases and the J gene lost 8 bases, with 19 bases spanning the gap. Germline loops: CDR1 DFQATT, CDR2 SNEGSKA (reference sequence). This CDR3 has 15 amino acids. The sequence came from an adult man with Graves' hyperthyroidism. The rearrangement joins TRBV20-1 to TRBJ1-1, with D unresolved. The sample taken for sequencing was peripheral blood or thyroid tissue (not recorded which). The CDR3 region is CSARDGGPRGREAFF. The DNA for the CDR3 is TGCAGTGCTAGAGATGGCGGCCCCCGGGGTAGAGAAGCTTTCTTT.